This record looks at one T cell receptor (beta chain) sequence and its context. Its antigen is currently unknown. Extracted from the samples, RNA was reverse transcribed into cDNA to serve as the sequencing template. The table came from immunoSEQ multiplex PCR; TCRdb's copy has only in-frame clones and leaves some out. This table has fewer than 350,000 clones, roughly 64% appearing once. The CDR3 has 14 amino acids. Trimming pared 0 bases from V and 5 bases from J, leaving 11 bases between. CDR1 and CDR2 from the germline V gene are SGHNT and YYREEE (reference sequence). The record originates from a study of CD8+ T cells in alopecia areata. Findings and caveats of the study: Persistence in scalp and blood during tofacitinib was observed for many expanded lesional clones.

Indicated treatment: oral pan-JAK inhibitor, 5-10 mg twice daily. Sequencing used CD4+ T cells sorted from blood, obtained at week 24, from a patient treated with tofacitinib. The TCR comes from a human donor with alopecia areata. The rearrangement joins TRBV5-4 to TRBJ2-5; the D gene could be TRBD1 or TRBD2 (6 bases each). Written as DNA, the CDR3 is TGTGCCAGCAGCTTGGCGGGGGCGTGGGAGACCCAGTACTTC. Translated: CASSLAGAWETQYF.